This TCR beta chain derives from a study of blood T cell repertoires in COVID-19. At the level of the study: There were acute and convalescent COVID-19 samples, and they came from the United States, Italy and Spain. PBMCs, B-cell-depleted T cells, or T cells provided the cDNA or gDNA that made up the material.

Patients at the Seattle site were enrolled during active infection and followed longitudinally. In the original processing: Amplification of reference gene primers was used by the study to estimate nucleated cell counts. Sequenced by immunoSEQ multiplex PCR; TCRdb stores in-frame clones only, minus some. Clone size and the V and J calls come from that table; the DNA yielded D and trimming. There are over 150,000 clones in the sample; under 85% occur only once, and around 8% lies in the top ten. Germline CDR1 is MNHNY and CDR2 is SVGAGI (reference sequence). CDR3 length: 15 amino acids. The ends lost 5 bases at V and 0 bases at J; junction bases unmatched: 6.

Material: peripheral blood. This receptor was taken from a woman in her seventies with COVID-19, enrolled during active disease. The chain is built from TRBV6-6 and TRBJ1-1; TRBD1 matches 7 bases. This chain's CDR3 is CASSDRQGLNTEAFF. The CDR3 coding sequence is TGTGCCAGCAGTGACAGACAGGGCTTGAACACTGAAGCTTTCTTT.